This entry features one T cell receptor (beta chain) sequence. Its target is not known. This CDR3 is built from 14 residues. The V segment lost 1 base and the J segment 6 bases; nucleotides outside the gene matches: 4. Germline V gene sequence: CDR1 SGHRS, CDR2 YFSETQ. The data originate from a study of T cells in localized non-small cell lung cancer. The table came from immunoSEQ multiplex PCR; TCRdb's copy has only in-frame clones and leaves some out. The sample lists about 23,000 clones; roughly nine tenths were seen once. The study, taken as a whole, reports: Longer overall survival associated with higher blood T cell density; shorter survival with higher adjacent-lung clonality. For the top 100 tumor clones, a median roughly 56 also appeared in adjacent lung.

The chain combines TRBV5-1 with TRBJ2-1; 7 bases map to TRBD2. Here the sequenced sample was peripheral blood, taken before any cancer treatment. This clonotype was obtained from a woman aged 35 to 70 with stage I lung adenocarcinoma. The CDR3 DNA reads TGCGCCAGCAGCTTGAGCACTAGCGCCAATGAGCAGTTCTTC. Protein: CASSLSTSANEQFF.